The next 20 T cell receptor beta chains were all read from a single sample in a study of breast tumors, draining lymph nodes, adjacent tissues. One entry per CDR3 protein, called by TCRdb with MiXCR from the multiplex PCR reads. The data contain about 31,000 distinct CDR3 sequences, about 63% of them seen just once; the ten biggest clones take up over 15%. Sequencing used breast tumor tissue. All receptors derive from a female donor with breast cancer. Some clones in this sample may be carry-over from other donors' samples.

This sequence joins TRBV5-1 and TRBJ1-3; D gene unclear. Trimming pared 4 bases from V and 4 bases from J, leaving 18 bases between. There are 16 residues in the CDR3. The germline gives CDR1 SGHRS, CDR2 YFSETQ. The CDR3 DNA follows: TGCGCCAGCAGCATGTCGCCCTCGGCGGGAGGAAACACCATATATTTT. Its protein product is CASSMSPSAGGNTIYF.

V is TRBV25-1 and J is TRBJ1-5, with D possibly matching TRBD1 (6 bases). Germline V gene data show CDR1 as MGHDK and CDR2 as SYGVNS. The CDR3 totals 14 residues. Trimming cost V 6 bases and J 0 bases, with 9 bases left between them. CDR3 sequence (DNA): TGTGCCAGCAGCGCAGGGGATAGCAATCAGCCCCAGCATTTT. It translates to CASSAGDSNQPQHF.

There are many counts of this clonotype. In DNA form, the CDR3 reads TGTGCCAGCAGTGAGGGAGCAGGGTTGGGGTCCTACGAGCAGTACTTC. Its translation is CASSEGAGLGSYEQYF. This chain uses TRBV6-1 with TRBJ2-7; D is perhaps TRBD1 or TRBD2 (5 bases each). CDR3 size: 16 residues. From germline, CDR1 is MNHNS and CDR2 SASEGT. Trimming left V 3 bases short and J 1 base short, with 16 bases between.

This clonotype was detected once. V and J are TRBV9 and TRBJ1-5; D not resolved. Trimming took 0 bases from V and 3 from J, leaving 4 bases between them. The germline CDR1 and CDR2 sequences are SGDLS and YYNGEE. The CDR3 is 13 residues long. Here the CDR3 reads CASSVGVNQPQHF. CDR3 bases: TGTGCCAGCAGCGTAGGGGTCAATCAGCCCCAGCATTTT. The complete variable domain, with remaining parts taken from reference TRBV9 and TRBJ1-5, reads DSGVTQTPKHLITATGQRVTLRCSPRSGDLSVYWYQQSLDQGLQFLIQYYNGEERAKGNILERFSAQQFPDLHSELNLSSLELGDSALYFCASSVGVNQPQHFGDGTRLSIL.

The chain couples TRBV5-6 to TRBJ2-2, with D perhaps TRBD2 (7 bases). From germline, CDR1 is SGHDT and CDR2 YYEEEE. The V end lost 0 bases, the J end lost 6 bases, and 12 bases lay between the germline ends. This CDR3 spans 15 amino acids. CDR3 sequence reads: CASSLARGGPGELFF. The CDR3 nucleotides are TGTGCCAGCAGCTTGGCTAGGGGGGGGCCCGGGGAGCTGTTTTTT.

This clonotype was detected many times. Given a much more abundant clone one base away, this may be a read error. The chain couples TRBV6-1 to TRBJ2-7; tentatively, D is TRBD1 (5 bases). Germline assignment: CDR1 MNHNS and CDR2 SASEGT. The CDR3 spans 13 residues. Trimming stripped 7 bases from V and 0 bases from J, with 10 bases between. This CDR3 is CASMHRTSYEQYF. In nucleotides, the CDR3 is TGTGCCAGCATGCACAGGACCTCCTACGAGCAGTACTTC.

This chain uses TRBV6-6 with TRBJ1-6, with D possibly TRBD1 on 6 matching bases. The CDR3 is 14 residues long. The germline V and J ends were trimmed by 8 bases and 5 bases, with 13 bases remaining between them. Germline-derived CDR1 and CDR2 are MNHNY and SVGAGI (reference sequence). The CDR3: CASRDINNNSPLHF. The CDR3 DNA sequence: TGTGCCAGCCGGGACATTAACAATAATTCACCCCTCCACTTT.

By frequency in the sample, this clonotype is medium-sized. The chain uses TRBV20-1 and TRBJ2-5; 9 positions match TRBD2. The junction had 10 bases not matched to a gene; V was cut back by 5 bases and J by 0 bases. Germline loops: CDR1 DFQATT, CDR2 SNEGSKA (reference sequence). The CDR3 contains 16 residues. CDR3 nucleotides: TGCAGTGCTCCATCGACTAGCGGAAGATACCAAGAGACCCAGTACTTC. It codes for CSAPSTSGRYQETQYF.

V and J are TRBV2 and TRBJ2-3; a weak D match, TRBD2 (6 bases). Trimming cost V 2 bases and J 1 base, with 7 bases left between them. The CDR3 runs 14 residues. Germline CDR1 reads SNHLY; CDR2 reads FYNNEI. The CDR3: CASSELARTDTQYF. DNA of the CDR3: TGTGCCAGCAGTGAACTAGCGCGCACAGATACGCAGTATTTT.

This clonotype was counted at least ten times. The V and J genes are TRBV11-2 and TRBJ2-2; D unresolved. CDR3 length: 15 amino acids. Looked up from germline, CDR1 is SGHAT and CDR2 is FQNNGV. Trimming cost V 1 base and J 4 bases, with 10 bases left between them. The CDR3 region is CASSLVHGPTGELFF. The CDR3 DNA reads as TGTGCCAGCAGCTTAGTACATGGGCCCACCGGGGAGCTGTTTTTT.

The rearrangement uses TRBV15 and TRBJ2-1; TRBD2 matches at 7 bases. Per the germline V gene, CDR1 is LNHNV and CDR2 is YYDKDF (reference sequence). The CDR3 length is 16 residues. With V trimmed by 3 bases and J by 4 bases, 9 bases remained unmatched. CDR3 sequence reads: CATSRGSGNTYNEQFF. For the CDR3, the DNA is TGTGCCACCAGCAGGGGAAGCGGGAACACTTACAATGAGCAGTTCTTC. Combining the CDR3 with reference TRBV15 and TRBJ2-1 gives the whole variable domain DAMVIQNPRYQVTQFGKPVTLSCSQTLNHNVMYWYQQKSSQAPKLLFHYYDKDFNNEADTPDNFQSRRPNTSFCFLDIRSPGLGDTAMYLCATSRGSGNTYNEQFFGPGTRLTVL.

The genes are TRBV12-3 or TRBV12-4 and TRBJ2-7, with D possibly matching TRBD1 (6 bases). CDR3 length: 15 residues. V shed 2 bases and J shed 6 bases, with 17 bases lying between them. The CDR3 loop is CASSLSGQRYCEQYV. The CDR3 coding sequence is TGTGCCAGCAGTTTAAGTGGACAGCGCTACTGCGAGCAGTACGTC.

The gene calls are TRBV9 and TRBJ2-3; D call uncertain. The V gene lost 0 bases and the J gene lost 5 bases, with 7 bases spanning the gap. Per the germline V gene, CDR1 is SGDLS and CDR2 is YYNGEE. The CDR3 is 13 residues long. CDR3 in amino acids: CASSVAEKDTQYF. For the CDR3, the DNA is TGTGCCAGCAGCGTAGCTGAGAAAGATACGCAGTATTTT.

This clonotype has a single count. The chain joins TRBV7-8 to TRBJ1-3; maybe TRBD1 (6 bases). Germline CDR1 SGHVS, CDR2 FQNEAQ. V lost 0 bases and J 3 bases, leaving 12 bases between the germline ends. The CDR3 consists of 16 residues. The CDR3 DNA reads TGTGCCAGCAGCTTAGCGGGGGGGGCAGTTGGAAACACCATATATTTT. Protein sequence: CASSLAGGAVGNTIYF.

This clonotype was counted ten times or more. This chain connects TRBV6-1 to TRBJ2-1; possible D gene TRBD2, 6 bases. Trimming stripped 6 bases from V and 0 bases from J, with 12 bases between. The CDR3 covers 15 residues. Germline V CDR1 and CDR2: MNHNS, SASEGT. In nucleotides, the CDR3 is TGTGCCAGCAGGAAGGCGGGGAGCTCCTACAATGAGCAGTTCTTC. Its protein is CASRKAGSSYNEQFF.

Comment on this clonotype: The CDR3 carries no conserved terminal phenylalanine or tryptophan, so it likely arises from a read error. It is unclear where the CDR3 begins or ends on the DNA, so no DNA is shown, and the CDR3 is as TCRdb lists it. The J gene is TRBJ1-5, the V gene TRBV6-1. The germline V gene has CDR1 MNHNS and CDR2 SASEGT. Termini included, the CDR3 measures 15 amino acids. This CDR3 is CASSEQVLSNQPHHS.

V gene TRBV7-2 combines with J gene TRBJ2-3; 8 bases map to TRBD2. Germline V gene lookup returns CDR1 SGHTA and CDR2 FQGNSA. This CDR3 contains 11 residues. V shed 5 bases, J shed 14 bases, and the junction held 6 bases outside the gene matches. As DNA, the CDR3 is TGTGCCAGCAGCCACAGCGGGAGAGCGTATTTT. Protein: CASSHSGRAYF. The full variable domain, its missing parts supplied by reference TRBV7-2 and TRBJ2-3, is GAGVSQSPSNKVTEKGKDVELRCDPISGHTALYWYRQSLGQGLEFLIYFQGNSAPDKSGLPSDRFSAERTGGSVSTLTIQRTQQEDSAVYLCASSHSGRAYFGPGTRLTVL.

The CDR3 DNA is TGTGCCAGCAGTCTTGAGGGCTGGGCAGATTTCGAGCAGTTCTTC. Its protein is CASSLEGWADFEQFF. The genes are TRBV2 and TRBJ2-1; TRBD2 is a possible D gene (5 bases). The CDR3 is 15 residues long. CDR1 is SNHLY, CDR2 FYNNEI, per germline. V shed 5 bases and J shed 10 bases, with 21 bases lying between them.

This clonotype has a count of ten or more. CDR3 sequence reads: CASSSVPAGANVLTF. In DNA form, the CDR3 reads TGTGCCAGCAGTTCGGTTCCGGCTGGGGCCAACGTCCTGACTTTC. The chain carries TRBV7-2 and TRBJ2-6; D is unresolved. Germline CDR1 and CDR2: SGHTA and FQGNSA. V lost 6 bases, J lost 2 bases, and 11 bases lay in between. This CDR3 spans 15 amino acids. Combining the CDR3 with reference TRBV7-2 and TRBJ2-6 gives the whole variable domain GAGVSQSPSNKVTEKGKDVELRCDPISGHTALYWYRQSLGQGLEFLIYFQGNSAPDKSGLPSDRFSAERTGGSVSTLTIQRTQQEDSAVYLCASSSVPAGANVLTFGAGSRLTVL.

The J gene is TRBJ2-7, the V gene TRBV5-4; D perhaps matches TRBD1 (5 bases). This CDR3 is built from 14 residues. V was clipped by 6 bases and J by 2 bases, with 15 bases between them. Germline CDR1 reads SGHNT; CDR2 reads YYREEE (reference sequence). CDR3: CASKLDTVAYEQYF. Here the CDR3 DNA reads TGTGCCAGCAAACTGGACACGGTGGCCTACGAGCAGTACTTC.